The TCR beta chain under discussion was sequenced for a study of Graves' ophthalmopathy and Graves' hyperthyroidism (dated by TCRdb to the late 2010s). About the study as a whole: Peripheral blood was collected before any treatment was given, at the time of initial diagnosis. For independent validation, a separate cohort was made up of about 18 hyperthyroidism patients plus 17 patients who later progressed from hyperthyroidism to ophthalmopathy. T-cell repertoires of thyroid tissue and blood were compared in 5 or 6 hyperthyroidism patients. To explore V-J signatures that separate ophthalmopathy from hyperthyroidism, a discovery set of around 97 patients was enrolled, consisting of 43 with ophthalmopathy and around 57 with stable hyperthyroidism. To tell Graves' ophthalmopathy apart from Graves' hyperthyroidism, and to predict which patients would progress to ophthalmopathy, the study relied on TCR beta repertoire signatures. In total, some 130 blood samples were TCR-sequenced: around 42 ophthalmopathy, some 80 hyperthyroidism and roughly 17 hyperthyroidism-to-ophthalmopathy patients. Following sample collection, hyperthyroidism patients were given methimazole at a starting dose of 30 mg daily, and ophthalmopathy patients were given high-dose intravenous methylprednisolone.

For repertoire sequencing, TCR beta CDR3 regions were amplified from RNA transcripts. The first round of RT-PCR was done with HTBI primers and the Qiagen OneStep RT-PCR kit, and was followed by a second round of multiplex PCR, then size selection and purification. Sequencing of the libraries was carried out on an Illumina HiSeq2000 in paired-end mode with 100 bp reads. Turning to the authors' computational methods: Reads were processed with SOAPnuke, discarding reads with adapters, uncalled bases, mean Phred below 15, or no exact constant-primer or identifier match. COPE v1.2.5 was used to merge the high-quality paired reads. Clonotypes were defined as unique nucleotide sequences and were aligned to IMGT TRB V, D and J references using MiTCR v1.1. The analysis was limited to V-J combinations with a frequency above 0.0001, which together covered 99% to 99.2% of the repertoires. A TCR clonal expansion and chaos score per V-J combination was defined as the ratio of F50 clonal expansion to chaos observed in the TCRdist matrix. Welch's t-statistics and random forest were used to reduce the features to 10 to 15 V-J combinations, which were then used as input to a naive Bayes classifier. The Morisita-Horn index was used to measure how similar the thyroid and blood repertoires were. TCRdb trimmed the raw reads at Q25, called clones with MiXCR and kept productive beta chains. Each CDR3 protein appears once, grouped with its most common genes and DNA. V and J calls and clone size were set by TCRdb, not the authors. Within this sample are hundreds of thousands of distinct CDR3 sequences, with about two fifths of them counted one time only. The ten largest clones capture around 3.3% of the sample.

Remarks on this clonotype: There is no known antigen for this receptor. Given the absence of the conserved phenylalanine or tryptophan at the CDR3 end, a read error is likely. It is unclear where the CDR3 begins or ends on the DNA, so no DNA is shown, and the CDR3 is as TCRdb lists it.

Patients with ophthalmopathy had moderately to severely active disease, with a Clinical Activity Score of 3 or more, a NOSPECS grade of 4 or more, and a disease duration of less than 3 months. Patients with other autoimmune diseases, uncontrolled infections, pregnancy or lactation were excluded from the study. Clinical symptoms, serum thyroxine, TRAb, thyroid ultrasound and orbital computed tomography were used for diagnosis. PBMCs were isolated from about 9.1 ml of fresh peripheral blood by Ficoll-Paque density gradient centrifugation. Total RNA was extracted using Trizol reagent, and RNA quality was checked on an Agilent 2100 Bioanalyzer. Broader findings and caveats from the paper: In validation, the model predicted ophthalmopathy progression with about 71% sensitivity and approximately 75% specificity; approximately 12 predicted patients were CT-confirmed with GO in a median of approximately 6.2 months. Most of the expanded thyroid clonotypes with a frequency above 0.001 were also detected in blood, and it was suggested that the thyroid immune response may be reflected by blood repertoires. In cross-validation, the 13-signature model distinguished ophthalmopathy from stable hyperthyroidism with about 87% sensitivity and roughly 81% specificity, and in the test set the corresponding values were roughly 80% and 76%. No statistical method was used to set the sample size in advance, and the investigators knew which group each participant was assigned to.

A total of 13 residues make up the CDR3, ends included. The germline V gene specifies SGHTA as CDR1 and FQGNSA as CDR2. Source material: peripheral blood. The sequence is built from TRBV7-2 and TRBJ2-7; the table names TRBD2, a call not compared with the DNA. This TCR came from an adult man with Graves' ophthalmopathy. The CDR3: CASSQAGTSGRAY.